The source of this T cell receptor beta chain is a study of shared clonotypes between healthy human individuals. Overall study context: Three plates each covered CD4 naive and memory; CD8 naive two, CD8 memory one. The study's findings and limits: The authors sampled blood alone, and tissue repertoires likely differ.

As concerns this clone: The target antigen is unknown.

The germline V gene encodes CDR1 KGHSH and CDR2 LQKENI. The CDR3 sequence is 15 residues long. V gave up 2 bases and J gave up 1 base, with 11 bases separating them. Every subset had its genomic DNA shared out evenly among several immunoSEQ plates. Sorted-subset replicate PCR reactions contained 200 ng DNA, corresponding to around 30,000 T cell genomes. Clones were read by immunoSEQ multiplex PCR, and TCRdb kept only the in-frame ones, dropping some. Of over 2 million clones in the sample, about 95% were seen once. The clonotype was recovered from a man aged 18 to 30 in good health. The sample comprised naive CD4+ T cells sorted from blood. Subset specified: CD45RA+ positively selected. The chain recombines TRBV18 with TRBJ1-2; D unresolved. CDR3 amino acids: CASSPGLPDNYGYTF. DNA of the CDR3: TGTGCCAGCTCACCAGGGTTGCCAGATAACTATGGCTACACCTTC.